This T cell receptor (beta chain) was captured by sequencing in a study of T cells in Graves' hyperthyroidism and ophthalmopathy. A remark on this clonotype: The junction departs from germline at one end; a sequencing error may be responsible.

It was RNA transcripts that yielded the amplified TCR beta CDR3 regions. Using the HTBI primer set, a first-round RT-PCR was run on the TCR CDR3. One entry per CDR3 protein results from TCRdb running MiXCR on the multiplex PCR reads. Here the sample spans about 520,000 distinct CDR3 sequences, less than 25% being singletons. In germline, CDR1 is MNHEY, CDR2 SMNVEV (reference sequence). The CDR3 is made up of 13 amino acids. The TCR originated in a woman aged 25-40 years with Graves' ophthalmopathy. The chain carries TRBV27 and TRBJ2-7; unclear D gene. The specimen sequenced was blood. The CDR3 DNA is TGCGCCAGCAGTTTAGCCTCCCCGAACGAGCAGTACTTC. Its translation is CASSLASPNEQYF.